This T cell receptor beta chain was documented in a study of blood T cell repertoires in COVID-19. Looking at the study overall: Samples came from the United States, Italy and Spain, spanning acute and convalescent COVID-19. Sample material is recorded as cDNA or gDNA derived from T cells, B-cell-depleted T cells, or PBMCs.

Authors' data handling: Amplification of reference gene primers was used by the study to estimate nucleated cell counts. The data were produced by immunoSEQ multiplex PCR, yet TCRdb's version contains in-frame clones alone and is incomplete. From that table come the V and J calls and clone size; the DNA was used to work out D and trimming. The repertoire consists of approximately 290,000 clones, with approximately 93% occurring once and the leading ten covering approximately 2%. Enrolled during active infection, Seattle patients were then followed longitudinally. Germline V lookup: CDR1 LGHDT, CDR2 YNNKEL (reference sequence). The V and J ends lost 4 bases and 0 bases, in that order; junction bases with no gene match: 18. The CDR3 has 21 residues.

This chain connects TRBV3-1 (or the pseudogene TRBV3-2) to TRBJ2-3; 11 nucleotides line up with TRBD2. This receptor was taken from a woman in her twenties or thirties with COVID-19, enrolled during active disease. The sequencing input was peripheral blood. As DNA, the CDR3 is TGTGCCAGCAGCCGGAAGATCGGGGTAGCGGGAGGGCCTGGTAGCACAGATACGCAGTATTTT. Its protein is CASSRKIGVAGGPGSTDTQYF.